The present T cell receptor beta chain was sequenced within a study of T cell responses to AZD1222 COVID-19 vaccine. About this clone itself: Its antigen is as yet unknown.

Findings of the study overall: Seropositive status at baseline applied to only five or six AZD1222 recipients. Repertoire sampling was restricted to post-peak T cell response timepoints. White British people made up most donors, females outnumbered males, and clonal diversity was possibly underestimated. When two AZD1222 doses had been given, Spike-specific TCR breadth and depth rose.

The assay was immunoSEQ multiplex PCR, and TCRdb's table has in-frame clones only and misses some. The table lists 58,000 or so clones, about 88% of them singletons. Germline V CDR1 and CDR2: MGHRA, YSYEKL. Trimming took 5 bases from V and 5 from J; bases not matched to a gene: 8. The CDR3 is 15 residues long. Material: peripheral blood, obtained 28 days after the second AZD1222 dose. The clonotype originates from an adult who received the AZD1222 COVID-19 vaccine. The chain links TRBV4-1 to TRBJ1-1, with 10 nucleotides matching TRBD1. The CDR3: CASSARDRGRTEAFF. CDR3 DNA sequence: TGCGCCAGCAGCGCTCGGGACAGGGGAAGAACTGAAGCTTTCTTT.